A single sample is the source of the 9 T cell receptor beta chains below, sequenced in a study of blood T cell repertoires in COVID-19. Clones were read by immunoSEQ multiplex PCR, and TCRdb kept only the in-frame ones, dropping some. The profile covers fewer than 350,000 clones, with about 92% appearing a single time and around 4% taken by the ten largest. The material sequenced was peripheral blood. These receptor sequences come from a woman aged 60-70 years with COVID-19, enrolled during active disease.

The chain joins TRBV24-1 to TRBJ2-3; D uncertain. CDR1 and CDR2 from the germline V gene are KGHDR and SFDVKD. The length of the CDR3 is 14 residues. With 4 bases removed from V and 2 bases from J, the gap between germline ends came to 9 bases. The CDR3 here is CATSDRGDTDTQYF. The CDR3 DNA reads TGTGCCACCAGTGACCGCGGAGACACAGATACGCAGTATTTT.

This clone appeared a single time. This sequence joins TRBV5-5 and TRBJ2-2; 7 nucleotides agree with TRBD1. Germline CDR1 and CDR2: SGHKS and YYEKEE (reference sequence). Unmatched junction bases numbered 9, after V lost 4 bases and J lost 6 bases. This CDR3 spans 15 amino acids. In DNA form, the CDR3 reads TGTGCCAGCAGCGTTACAGGGGAAATGGCCGGGGAGCTGTTTTTT. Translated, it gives CASSVTGEMAGELFF.

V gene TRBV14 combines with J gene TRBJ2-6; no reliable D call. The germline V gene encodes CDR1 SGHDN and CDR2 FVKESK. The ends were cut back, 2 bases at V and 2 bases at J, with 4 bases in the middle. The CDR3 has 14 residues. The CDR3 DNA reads TGTGCCAGCAGCCAACTTCCTGGGGCCAACGTCCTGACTTTC. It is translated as CASSQLPGANVLTF.

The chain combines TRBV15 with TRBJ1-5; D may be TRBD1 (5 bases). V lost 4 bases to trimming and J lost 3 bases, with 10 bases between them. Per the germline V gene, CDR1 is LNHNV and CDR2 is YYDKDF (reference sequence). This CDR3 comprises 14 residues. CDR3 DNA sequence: TGTGCCACCAGCATAGGGGTTAACAATCAGCCCCAGCATTTT. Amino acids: CATSIGVNNQPQHF.

CDR3 protein: CASRDFRGYTF. DNA for the CDR3: TGTGCCAGCAGGGACTTTAGAGGCTACACCTTC. The rearrangement joins TRBV2 to TRBJ1-2; D remains ambiguous. The CDR3 consists of 11 residues. CDR1 SNHLY and CDR2 FYNNEI come from the germline V gene. Trimming cost V 6 bases and J 8 bases, with 10 bases left between them.

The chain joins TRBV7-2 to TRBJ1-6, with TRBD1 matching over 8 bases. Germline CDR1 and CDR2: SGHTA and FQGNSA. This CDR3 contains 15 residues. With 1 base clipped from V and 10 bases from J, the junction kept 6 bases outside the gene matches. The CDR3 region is CASSLGGRGQSPLHF. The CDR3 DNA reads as TGTGCCAGCAGCTTAGGCGGCAGGGGGCAATCACCCCTCCACTTT.

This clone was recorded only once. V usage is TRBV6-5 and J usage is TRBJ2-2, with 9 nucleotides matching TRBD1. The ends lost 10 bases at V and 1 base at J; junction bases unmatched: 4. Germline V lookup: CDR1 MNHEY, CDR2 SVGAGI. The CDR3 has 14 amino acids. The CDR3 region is CATGDRENTGELFF. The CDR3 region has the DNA TGTGCCACCGGGGACAGGGAGAACACCGGGGAGCTGTTTTTT.

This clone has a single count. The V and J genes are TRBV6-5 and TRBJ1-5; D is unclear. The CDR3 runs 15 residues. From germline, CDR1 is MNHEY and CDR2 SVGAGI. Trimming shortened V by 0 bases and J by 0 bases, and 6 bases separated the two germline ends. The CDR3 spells CASSYSADSNQPQHF. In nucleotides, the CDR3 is TGTGCCAGCAGTTACTCAGCGGATAGCAATCAGCCCCAGCATTTT.

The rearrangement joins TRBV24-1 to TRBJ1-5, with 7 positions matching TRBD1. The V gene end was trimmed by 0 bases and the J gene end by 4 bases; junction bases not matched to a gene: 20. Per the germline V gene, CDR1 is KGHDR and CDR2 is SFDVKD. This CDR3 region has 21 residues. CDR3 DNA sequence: TGTGCCACCAGTGATTTGCCCCCCGTCCCGACAGGGAAGATTTATAATCAGCCCCAGCATTTT. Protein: CATSDLPPVPTGKIYNQPQHF.